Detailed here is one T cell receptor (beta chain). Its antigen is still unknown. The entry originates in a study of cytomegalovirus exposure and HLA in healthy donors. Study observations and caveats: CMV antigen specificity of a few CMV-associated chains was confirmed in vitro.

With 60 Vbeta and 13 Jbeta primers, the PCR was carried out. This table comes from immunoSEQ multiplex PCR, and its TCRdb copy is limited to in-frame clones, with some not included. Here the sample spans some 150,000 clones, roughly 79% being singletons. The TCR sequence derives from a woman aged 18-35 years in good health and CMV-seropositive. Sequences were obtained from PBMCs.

CDR3 in DNA: TGTGCCAGCAGCGACGGTGGGGACTTGAACACTGAAGCTTTCTTT. This sequence encodes CASSDGGDLNTEAFF. The V gene is TRBV13, the J gene TRBJ1-1; possibly TRBD1 for D (5 bases). Looked up from germline, CDR1 is PRHDT and CDR2 is FYEKMQ (reference sequence). V lost 5 bases and J 0 bases, leaving 13 bases between the germline ends. This CDR3 region has 15 residues. The whole variable domain, filled in from reference TRBV13 and TRBJ1-1, reads AAGVIQSPRHLIKEKRETATLKCYPIPRHDTVYWYQQGPGQDPQFLISFYEKMQSDKGSIPDRFSAQQFSDYHSELNMSSLELGDSALYFCASSDGGDLNTEAFFGQGTRLTVV.